These T cell receptor beta chains were read from a single sample in a study of blood T cell repertoires in COVID-19. The protocol was immunoSEQ multiplex PCR, while the TCRdb copy is restricted to in-frame clones and leaves out a portion. The sample carries roughly 97,000 clones, roughly 89% recorded once. The sequenced sample was peripheral blood. These TCRs come from a human donor in a cohort sampled during active COVID-19. The CDR3 runs from the conserved cysteine through the conserved F or W. A D gene is named only where the DNA matches it firmly. The size field is filled for only some rows; it gives once, few, many or a size class.

D: -; J: TRBJ1-5; V: TRBV4-1; size: -; CDR3: CASSLRAGDQPQHF; DNA: TGCGCCAGCAGCTTACGGGCGGGAGATCAGCCCCAGCATTTT
D: -; J: TRBJ1-2; V: TRBV28; size: -; CDR3: CASSSNRGYGYTF; DNA: TGTGCCAGCAGTTCAAATAGGGGCTATGGCTACACCTTC
D: -; J: TRBJ1-1; V: TRBV18; size: -; CDR3: CASSQSDTREAFF; DNA: TGTGCCAGCTCTCAATCGGACACCCGAGAAGCTTTCTTT
D: TRBD1; J: TRBJ1-1; V: TRBV27; size: -; CDR3: CASSFADRSKAFF; DNA: TGTGCCAGCAGTTTTGCGGACAGGAGTAAAGCTTTCTTT
D: TRBD1; J: TRBJ2-5; V: TRBV5-1; size: -; CDR3: CASSFDRAETQYF; DNA: TGCGCCAGCAGCTTTGACAGGGCAGAGACCCAGTACTTC
D: -; J: TRBJ1-1; V: TRBV30; size: -; CDR3: CAWSEFGLGTEAFF; DNA: TGTGCCTGGAGCGAATTCGGACTAGGGACTGAAGCTTTCTTT
D: TRBD2; J: TRBJ2-1; V: TRBV7-9; size: -; CDR3: CASSGLAGDHEQFF; DNA: TGTGCCAGCAGTGGACTAGCGGGAGACCATGAGCAGTTCTTC
D: TRBD2; J: TRBJ2-3; V: TRBV5-1; size: -; CDR3: CASSSATSGRTRYTDTQYF; DNA: TGCGCCAGCAGCTCAGCCACTAGCGGGAGGACTCGATACACAGATACGCAGTATTTT
D: -; J: TRBJ2-1; V: TRBV7-8; size: once; CDR3: CASSLVGGSYNEQFF; DNA: TGTGCCAGCAGCTTAGTCGGGGGATCATACAATGAGCAGTTCTTC
D: -; J: TRBJ2-3; V: TRBV7-9; size: -; CDR3: CASRPPTGSRTDTQYF; DNA: TGTGCCAGCCGTCCCCCTACAGGGTCGCGCACAGATACGCAGTATTTT
D: -; J: TRBJ1-5; V: TRBV7-9; size: -; CDR3: CASSQSGDQPQHF; DNA: TGTGCCAGCAGCCAATCAGGGGATCAGCCCCAGCATTTT
D: TRBD1; J: TRBJ2-3; V: TRBV15; size: -; CDR3: CATSHRDRQDTQYF; DNA: TGTGCCACCAGCCATCGGGACAGGCAAGATACGCAGTATTTT
D: TRBD1; J: TRBJ1-1; V: TRBV2; size: -; CDR3: CASSEETGVKTEAFF; DNA: TGTGCCAGCAGTGAGGAAACAGGGGTGAAGACTGAAGCTTTCTTT
D: TRBD1; J: TRBJ1-4; V: TRBV6-5; size: -; CDR3: CASSNLPQGAEKLFF; DNA: TGTGCCAGCAGCAACCTACCGCAGGGGGCGGAAAAACTGTTTTTT
D: -; J: TRBJ2-2; V: TRBV4-1; size: -; CDR3: CASSPSGESTGELFF; DNA: TGCGCCAGCAGCCCCTCGGGAGAAAGCACCGGGGAGCTGTTTTTT
D: TRBD2; J: TRBJ2-7; V: TRBV27; size: -; CDR3: CARISGRALYEQYF; DNA: TGTGCCAGGATTAGCGGGAGGGCCCTCTACGAGCAGTACTTC